This entry lists 3 T cell receptor beta chains sequenced from one sample in a study of blood T cell repertoires in COVID-19. Repertoires were generated with immunoSEQ multiplex PCR, while TCRdb's copy carries only in-frame clones and drops some. In the table there are 250,000 to 300,000 clones, roughly nine tenths of which are singletons. The sequenced sample was peripheral blood. These receptors were collected from a young woman with COVID-19, enrolled during active disease.

The gene calls are TRBV19 and TRBJ1-5; D remains unclear. CDR1 and CDR2 (germline): LNHDA, SQIVND (reference sequence). The CDR3 contains 16 residues. Trimming left V 2 bases short and J 5 bases short, with 16 bases between. CDR3 in amino acids: CASSINLGARDQPQHF. Here the CDR3 DNA reads TGTGCCAGTAGTATAAACTTGGGAGCTCGCGATCAGCCCCAGCATTTT.

V is TRBV7-9 and J is TRBJ1-3; D possibly corresponds to TRBD1 (5 bases). The V and J ends lost 4 bases and 0 bases respectively, with 16 bases between them. The CDR3 has 17 amino acids. From germline, CDR1 is SEHNR and CDR2 FQNEAQ (reference sequence). CDR3 nucleotides: TGTGCCAGCAGCTGGGGGGAGCAGGAATTCTCTGGAAACACCATATATTTT. Its translation: CASSWGEQEFSGNTIYF.

The chain recombines TRBV27 with TRBJ2-3; 8 nucleotides agree with TRBD2. From germline, CDR1 is MNHEY and CDR2 SMNVEV (reference sequence). J lost 2 bases, V lost 2 bases, and 3 bases had no gene match. The CDR3 is 15 residues long. The CDR3 sequence: CASSLGGRYTDTQYF. The CDR3 coding sequence is TGTGCCAGCAGTTTAGGCGGGAGGTACACAGATACGCAGTATTTT.